Given below is one T cell receptor beta chain in context. Using the 5' RACE reads, TCRdb records one entry per CDR3 protein without DNA. The sample's table shows under 600,000 distinct CDR3 sequences. The data stem from a study of T cells expressing NK-cell markers. The CDR3 is 16 amino acids. In germline, CDR1 is MGHRA, CDR2 YSYEKL. Sequenced: blood T cells: a sorted CD56 or NKG2C T cell subset, CD4+ or CD8+ T cells, or bulk PBMC T cells (not recorded which). The rearrangement links TRBV4-1 to TRBJ2-3; the D call of TRBD1 rests on TCRdb alone, since no DNA is present to check it. This clonotype originated in a woman in her forties or fifties in good health. This CDR3 reads CASSRPLGSGTDTQYF.